A selection of T cell receptor beta chains follows, all from one sample in a study of technical replicates of blood from several donors. Profiling relied on immunoSEQ multiplex PCR, and the TCRdb table lists in-frame clones only, not all of them. This table has tens of thousands of clones, 95% to 96% appearing once. What was sequenced was T cells isolated from PBMCs. These receptors came from a human donor in good health. CDR3s include the opening cysteine and the closing phenylalanine or tryptophan. A D gene is named only where the DNA matches it firmly. Only some rows state a clone size, as once, few, many or a class for expanded clones.

>-|TRBV6-1|-|TRBJ2-7
TGTGCCAGCAGGGCAGGGAGGCCCTACGAGCAGTACTTC
CASRAGRPYEQYF
>-|TRBV5-4|TRBD1|TRBJ1-2
TGTGCCAGCAGCTCCGGGACAGGGGGCGCTTCCGGCTACACCTTC
CASSSGTGGASGYTF
>-|TRBV6-5|-|TRBJ2-3
TGTGCCAGCAGTTCCTCCAGGGGCACAGATACGCAGTATTTT
CASSSSRGTDTQYF
>-|TRBV7-9|-|TRBJ2-5
TGTGCCAGCAGCATGCCGGGAGTTCAAGAGACCCAGTACTTC
CASSMPGVQETQYF
>-|TRBV25-1|-|TRBJ2-1
TGTGCCAGCAGTACCCTACCGGGACAAGACAATGAGCAGTTCTTC
CASSTLPGQDNEQFF
>-|TRBV2|TRBD2|TRBJ2-7
TGTGCCGGGGGGGAGGGGAGCTACGAGCAGTACTTC
CAGGEGSYEQYF
>-|TRBV28|TRBD1|TRBJ1-5
TGTGCCAGCAGTATAACAGGGGTCGGTCAGCCCCAGCATTTT
CASSITGVGQPQHF
>-|TRBV2|TRBD2|TRBJ2-1
TGTGCCAGCATCCAGGCTAGCGGTCATAGCTCCTACAATGAGCAGTTCTTC
CASIQASGHSSYNEQFF
>few|TRBV5-1|TRBD1|TRBJ1-4
TGCGCCAGCAGACAGGGGGAAGGGGAAAAACTGTTTTTT
CASRQGEGEKLFF
>-|TRBV7-9|-|TRBJ2-7
TGTGCCAGCAGCCCAGAGTGGACAGATCGCGACGAGCAGTACTTC
CASSPEWTDRDEQYF
>-|TRBV25-1|TRBD1|TRBJ2-1
TGTGCCAGCAGTGAATACTCAGGGGGTGAGCAGTTCTTC
CASSEYSGGEQFF
>-|TRBV7-3|-|TRBJ1-1
TGTGCCAGCAGCCCCCCGGGGGACACTGAAGCTTTCTTT
CASSPPGDTEAFF
>once|TRBV5-1|TRBD2|TRBJ2-1
TGCGCCAGCAGCACGACTAGCGGGGCCTACAATGAGCAGTTCTTC
CASSTTSGAYNEQFF
>-|TRBV2|TRBD2|TRBJ2-1
TGTGCCAGCATTACTAGCGGGGGAACTAGCTCCTACAATGAGCAGTTCTTC
CASITSGGTSSYNEQFF
>-|TRBV29-1|-|TRBJ1-3
TGCAGCGTACTATTCCGGGGGGCCCAGAACACCATATATTTT
CSVLFRGAQNTIYF
>-|TRBV2|-|TRBJ1-2
TGTGCCAGCAGTGCCCAGGGTGGGGCCTACAACTATGGCTACACCTTC
CASSAQGGAYNYGYTF
>-|TRBV7-2|TRBD1|TRBJ1-5
TGTGCCAGCAGCTTAACAGGGGGTCGGATCAATCAGCCCCAGCATTTT
CASSLTGGRINQPQHF
>-|TRBV29-1|TRBD1|TRBJ1-2
TGCAGCGACGACAGGGGCTGGGGCTACACCTTC
CSDDRGWGYTF
>-|TRBV4-1|-|TRBJ1-5
TGCGCCAGCAGCCAAGATGGCGCGGGCGGGGAGGATCAGCCCCAGCATTTT
CASSQDGAGGEDQPQHF
>-|TRBV29-1|-|TRBJ2-2
TGCAGCGTTATATCACTCACCGGGGAGCTGTTTTTT
CSVISLTGELFF
>once|TRBV5-1|-|TRBJ2-3
TGCGCCAGCAGCCTTGGTCGGGGAGGCGGGGGCACAGATACGCAGTATTTT
CASSLGRGGGGTDTQYF
>-|TRBV19|TRBD1|TRBJ2-2
TGTGCCAGTAGTGCTCGACAGGGGGCGAACACCGGGGAGCTGTTTTTT
CASSARQGANTGELFF
>-|TRBV5-1|-|TRBJ1-5
TGCGCCAGCAGCTTGGCCGGGGGAGGGAATCAGCCCCAGCATTTT
CASSLAGGGNQPQHF
>-|TRBV7-9|-|TRBJ2-1
TGTGCCAGCAGCTTAGCCCCCGGGGATGAGCAGTTCTTC
CASSLAPGDEQFF
>-|TRBV28|TRBD2|TRBJ2-3
TGTGCCAGCAGTCCAATTTCGGGGGGAGGGAGAACAGATACGCAGTATTTT
CASSPISGGGRTDTQYF
>-|TRBV7-9|TRBD1|TRBJ1-1
TGTGCCAGCAGCTTAGTAGCAGGGGGTGAAGCTTTCTTT
CASSLVAGGEAFF
>few|TRBV19|-|TRBJ1-1
TGTGCCAGTAGTGAACAAGTCATGAACACTGAAGCTTTCTTT
CASSEQVMNTEAFF
>-|TRBV15|TRBD2|TRBJ2-5
TGTGCCACCAGCAGCCAAGAAGCGGGGGCCAGGGAGACCCAGTACTTC
CATSSQEAGARETQYF
>-|TRBV6-1|-|TRBJ1-5
TGTGCCAGCACCGGAGGACGAGGTCAGCCCCAGCATTTT
CASTGGRGQPQHF
>-|TRBV9|TRBD1|TRBJ1-1
TGTGCCAGCAGCGTATCGGGGACAGCAGCTTTCCCGAACACTGAAGCTTTCTTT
CASSVSGTAAFPNTEAFF
>-|TRBV10-3|TRBD2|TRBJ2-5
TGTGCCACCAGCGGGGGGCGGGAGGGCCGGGAGACCCAGTACTTC
CATSGGREGRETQYF
>-|TRBV7-6|-|TRBJ1-6
TGTGCCAGCAGCTTAGGGGTGGACAGAACTCATTCACCCCTCCACTTT
CASSLGVDRTHSPLHF
>-|TRBV21-1|-|TRBJ1-2
TGTGCCAGCAGCAAAACCTGGACAGGGGATCCGAACTATGGCTACACCTTC
CASSKTWTGDPNYGYTF
>-|TRBV18|-|TRBJ2-7
TGTGCCAGCTCCACCAGCGTCCGGTTAGGGGGAGCCTACGAGCAGTACTTC
CASSTSVRLGGAYEQYF
>-|TRBV10-3|-|TRBJ2-7
TGTGCCATCAGTGAGTCGTATACCGGGTTCCACGAGCAGTACTTC
CAISESYTGFHEQYF
>-|TRBV27|-|TRBJ2-7
TGTGCCAGCAGTTTGGGGTCAGGGTGGGAGCAGTACTTC
CASSLGSGWEQYF
>-|TRBV2|-|TRBJ1-5
TGTGCCAGTACTACTGGGTCCAATCAGCCCCAGCATTTT
CASTTGSNQPQHF
>-|TRBV18|-|TRBJ2-7
TGTGCCAGCTCACGCGGGGATTACGAGCAGTACTTC
CASSRGDYEQYF
>-|TRBV29-1|TRBD1|TRBJ1-4
TGCAGCGTTGCTAGGGGGCGGGTTGAAAAACTGTTTTTT
CSVARGRVEKLFF
>-|TRBV6-1|-|TRBJ1-1
TGTGCCAGCAGTGAGGGAGGGAACACTGAAGCTTTCTTT
CASSEGGNTEAFF
>-|TRBV6-1|-|TRBJ2-7
TGTGCCAGCAGTGCTGCAGTTTCCTACGAGCAGTACTTC
CASSAAVSYEQYF
>-|TRBV5-1|TRBD1|TRBJ1-1
TGCGCCAGCAGCACTCCTACAGGGGGCACTGAAGCTTTCTTT
CASSTPTGGTEAFF